The 14 T cell receptor beta chains given below trace back to one sample, sequenced in a study of cytotoxic CD8 clonotypes in ibrutinib-treated CLL. This table comes from immunoSEQ multiplex PCR, and its TCRdb copy is limited to in-frame clones, with some not included. The sample has around 140,000 clones, about 84% seen once. The sequencing here drew on PBMCs, taken after 36 months of ibrutinib treatment. These receptors were obtained from a human donor with chronic lymphocytic leukemia.

This chain uses TRBV15 with TRBJ2-1, with TRBD2 matching 9 bases. The germline CDR1 and CDR2 sequences are LNHNV and YYDKDF (reference sequence). The ends lost 3 bases at V and 9 bases at J; junction bases unmatched: 9. This CDR3 spans 15 amino acids. DNA for the CDR3: TGTGCCACCAGCAGTCGACTAGCGGAGGGGAGTGAGCAGTTCTTC. Translated: CATSSRLAEGSEQFF.

The chain carries TRBV5-1 and TRBJ1-4, with D possibly being TRBD1 (5 bases). Germline lookup yields CDR1 SGHRS and CDR2 YFSETQ. Trimming removed 4 bases from V and 7 bases from J, with 17 bases in between. This CDR3 has 15 amino acids. This chain's CDR3 is CASSRGPGRGEKLFF. The CDR3 DNA reads as TGCGCCAGCAGCCGAGGACCAGGGAGGGGTGAAAAACTGTTTTTT.

The CDR3 DNA follows: TGTGCCAGCAGTTCAGACTCCTGGGGTCGAGTGGAGCAGTTCTTC. Amino acid sequence: CASSSDSWGRVEQFF. The chain links TRBV6-5 to TRBJ2-1; no reliable D call. Trimming removed 4 bases from V and 10 bases from J, with 20 bases in between. Germline CDR1 reads MNHEY; CDR2 reads SVGAGI. The length of the CDR3 is 15 residues.

The rearrangement joins TRBV5-1 to TRBJ1-5, with 8 nucleotides matching TRBD1. V shed 4 bases and J 9 bases; nucleotides not matched to a gene: 3. Per germline, CDR1 SGHRS and CDR2 YFSETQ. This CDR3 spans 12 amino acids. The CDR3, as DNA: TGCGCCAGCAGCGTCGGACAGGGGCCCCAGCATTTT. Amino acids: CASSVGQGPQHF.

The chain recombines TRBV28 with TRBJ1-6, with no clear D. This CDR3 region has 13 residues. V lost 6 bases to trimming and J lost 9 bases, with 12 bases between them. Germline V lookup: CDR1 MDHEN, CDR2 SYDVKM. CDR3 coding DNA: TGTGCCAGCAGAGGAGCAGCGGGTTCACCCCTCCACTTT. Protein sequence: CASRGAAGSPLHF.

There are a few counts of this clone. V usage is TRBV6-5 and J usage is TRBJ1-4; D unresolved. The germline V gene encodes CDR1 MNHEY and CDR2 SVGAGI. The length of the CDR3 is 13 residues. Trimming cost V 6 bases and J 2 bases, with 7 bases left between them. The CDR3: CASREWTNEKLFF. The CDR3 DNA reads as TGTGCCAGCAGAGAGTGGACTAATGAAAAACTGTTTTTT.

This chain connects TRBV4-1 to TRBJ1-4; D remains ambiguous. Germline loops: CDR1 MGHRA, CDR2 YSYEKL. The V and J ends lost 4 bases and 0 bases respectively, with 18 bases between them. This CDR3 has 18 residues. The CDR3 region is CASSLFGLKIATNEKLFF. CDR3 in DNA: TGCGCCAGCAGCCTATTTGGCCTGAAAATTGCAACTAATGAAAAACTGTTTTTT.

V usage is TRBV5-1 and J usage is TRBJ1-5; D unresolved. Germline V gene data show CDR1 as SGHRS and CDR2 as YFSETQ. CDR3 size: 13 residues. The germline V and J ends were trimmed by 3 bases and 0 bases, with 4 bases remaining between them. CDR3 sequence: CASSYSSNQPQHF. In DNA form, the CDR3 reads TGCGCCAGCAGCTATTCTAGCAATCAGCCCCAGCATTTT.

This chain links TRBV21-1 with TRBJ1-2; the D call TRBD1 from the table was never checked on the DNA. TRBV21-1 is a pseudogene segment. The CDR3 contains 14 residues. CDR3 region: CHSRGRRWIHGYTF. The CDR3 nucleotides read TGCCATTCCAGGGGGCGAAGGTGGATCCATGGCTACACCTTC.

The gene calls are TRBV6-5 and TRBJ2-7; D not resolved. The V gene lost 0 bases and the J gene lost 3 bases, with 6 bases spanning the gap. CDR3 length: 13 amino acids. In germline, CDR1 is MNHEY, CDR2 SVGAGI. The CDR3 here is CASSYSRSYEQYF. DNA of the CDR3: TGTGCCAGCAGTTACTCGAGAAGCTACGAGCAGTACTTC.

The genes are TRBV7-6 and TRBJ2-7; D might be TRBD1 or TRBD2, each matching 5 bases. CDR1 is SGHVS and CDR2 is FNYEAQ in the germline V gene. The CDR3 totals 15 residues. The V gene lost 4 bases and the J gene lost 4 bases, with 17 bases spanning the gap. DNA of the CDR3: TGTGCCAGCAGCTCTCCGACGGGGAAGGGGTACGAGCAGTACTTC. This gives the protein CASSSPTGKGYEQYF.

The CDR3 nucleotides are TGTGCCACCAGCGAAAGACTAGGGGAGCTGTTTTTT. It encodes CATSERLGELFF. The chain joins TRBV15 to TRBJ2-2, with D perhaps matching TRBD2 (5 bases). Germline-derived CDR1 and CDR2 are LNHNV and YYDKDF (reference sequence). CDR3 length: 12 residues. Between the trimmed V and J ends, which lost 5 bases and 8 bases, there was a span of 9 bases.

This clone occurred a few times. The CDR3 sequence: CASNARTGGTEAFF. The CDR3 nucleotides read TGCGCCAGTAATGCCAGGACAGGGGGCACTGAAGCTTTCTTT. The V and J genes are TRBV5-1 and TRBJ1-1; 10 nucleotides match TRBD1. The CDR3 is made up of 14 amino acids. V shed 8 bases, J shed 4 bases, and the junction held 8 bases outside the gene matches. CDR1 SGHRS and CDR2 YFSETQ come from the germline V gene. Using reference TRBV5-1 and TRBJ1-1 for the parts outside the CDR3, the full variable domain is KAGVTQTPRYLIKTRGQQVTLSCSPISGHRSVSWYQQTPGQGLQFLFEYFSETQRNKGNFPGRFSGRQFSNSRSEMNVSTLELGDSALYLCASNARTGGTEAFFGQGTRLTVV.

The chain has TRBV11-2 and TRBJ1-3; D gene uncertain. Per germline, CDR1 SGHAT and CDR2 FQNNGV. The length of the CDR3 is 13 residues. V lost 2 bases and J 5 bases, leaving 7 bases between the germline ends. The CDR3 loop is CASSLTGRNTIYF. The DNA for the CDR3 is TGTGCCAGCAGCTTAACCGGGAGAAACACCATATATTTT.